This T cell receptor beta chain was identified in a study of T cells after yellow fever vaccination (dated by TCRdb to about 2019). Study-level background: The SMART-Seq v4 Ultra Low Input RNA kit was used to prepare libraries from fractions with low cell numbers. Two healthy male donors made up the cohort, one aged 18 to 29 years and the other aged 30 to 40 years. To follow T-cell clones before and after both primary and booster YFV17D yellow fever vaccination, bulk TCR alpha and beta repertoires underwent longitudinal sequencing. Blood samples were taken at several timepoints before and after primary and secondary immunization, and bulk PBMC replicates and cell subsets were isolated.

In the germline V gene (reference sequence), CDR1 corresponds to DFQATT and CDR2 to SNEGSKA. The junction shows trimming of 4 bases on V and 3 bases on J, plus 6 bases between the germline ends. Measured from the cysteine to the phenylalanine, the CDR3 is 12 residues long. The DNA shown is the 36-base CDR3, in frame from base 1. What the treatment or condition label conveys for this sample: live attenuated yellow fever vaccine strain. At each blood-draw timepoint, two biological replicates of bulk PBMCs were obtained. PBMCs were isolated from peripheral blood using a standard Ficoll-Paque protocol. TriZol was used to extract RNA from bulk PBMCs, CD4 and CD8 fractions, and dextramer-positive and dextramer-negative fractions. TCR cDNA was synthesized by 5'RACE template switching, which introduced a universal primer site and unique molecular identifiers. cDNA synthesis was primed from both the TCR alpha and TCR beta constant segments. Library amplification involved two PCR steps, and the second step added sample barcodes and sequencing adapters. Sequencing of libraries was performed on Illumina HiSeq 2500 (2x100 bp) or NovaSeq (2x150 bp). On the study's bioinformatics: MIGEC was used to demultiplex reads and collapse the reads into UMI consensus sequences, and MiXCR was used for V(D)J alignment. Vaccine-responding clonotypes were identified with edgeR using replicate PBMC samples, with FDR below 0.01 and a log2 fold change above 5 up to day 15 being required. CD4 or CD8 identity was assigned to each bulk clonotype according to whether the clonotype was present at higher abundance in the sequenced CD4 repertoire or the sequenced CD8 repertoire. The public reads were quality trimmed at Q25 with fastp and then assembled into clones with MiXCR by TCRdb, keeping productive beta chains. Each CDR3 protein gets just one entry, which takes the most common genes and DNA from the rows behind it. The authors' filters were not applied to this entry. The sample table records 550,000 to 750,000 distinct CDR3 sequences; roughly 13% of these occur just once. The top ten clones comprise over 11% of the sample.

This clonotype has at least ten counts. Its antigen remains unidentified. No much larger clone exists at a distance of one base, and base qualities are not known. General findings and caveats noted by the study authors: FACS-sorted repertoires could contain abundant contaminating clonotypes from the bulk population, so computational filtering was required. A small share of clonotypes occurred in both CD4 and CD8 compartments, likely arising from convergent recombination. Because the study included only two donors, the extent to which the findings can be generalized is limited. The secondary T-cell response was found to be weaker but faster than the primary response, with a peak reached on day 5 rather than on day 15. Most clones expanded after primary vaccination (almost 97% of CD4 and 80% to 90% of CD8) were re-detected after the booster, suggesting that broad memory maintenance occurred.

The chain links TRBV20-1 with TRBJ2-2; a tentative D call is TRBD2 (5 bases match). The sample in question was PBMCs, obtained on the day of the yellow fever booster vaccination. The receptor comes from a man aged 30-40 years who received the YFV17D yellow fever vaccine. The nucleotides read TGCAGTGCTACGCGGGACACCGGGGAGCTGTTTTTT. Translated, it reads CSATRDTGELFF.